This T cell receptor beta chain came from a study of blood T cells in healthy people across ages. Sample-barcoded 5' priming and a J-beta primer mix drove a second PCR of about 7 to 11 cycles. A tag from a template-switch adaptor with 12 random nucleotides marked each cDNA molecule. In TCRdb, the 5' RACE reads were re-called with MiXCR into one record per CDR3 protein. The repertoire holds about 1.7 million distinct CDR3 sequences, with 28% as singletons. Germline lookup yields CDR1 DFQATT and CDR2 SNEGSKA (reference sequence). This CDR3 spans 12 amino acids. The chain combines TRBV20-1 with TRBJ2-7; TRBD1 agrees at 9 bases. The sequence was obtained from a woman aged 30 to 39 in good health. The sample comprised blood. The CDR3 region is CSTGTGLTEQYF. CDR3 coding DNA: TGCAGCACCGGGACAGGGCTTACCGAGCAGTACTTC.